Ten or more counts support the clone carrying this T cell receptor (beta chain). Amplification targeted TCR beta CDR3 regions from RNA transcripts. The study used the HTBI primer set for a first-round RT-PCR of the TCR CDR3. MiXCR was run by TCRdb on the multiplex PCR reads, yielding one entry per CDR3 protein. The top ten clones hold 9.2% of a sample with around 400,000 distinct CDR3 sequences, approximately 13% of them seen once. The data were taken from a study of T cells in Graves' hyperthyroidism and ophthalmopathy. Researchers barred patients who had uncontrolled infection, other autoimmune disease, pregnancy or lactation. This clonotype was sampled from a woman aged 18-29 years with Graves' hyperthyroidism. The sequenced sample consisted of blood.

DNA for the CDR3: TGTGCCACCAGTGACAGGACAGGCCCGGTAGCCCAGCATTTT. This sequence encodes CATSDRTGPVAQHF. This rearrangement joins TRBV24-1 to TRBJ1-5; 7 nucleotides agree with TRBD1. Germline CDR1 reads KGHDR; CDR2 reads SFDVKD. The CDR3 extends over 14 amino acids. V trimming: 4 bases; J trimming: 11 bases; junction bases outside the gene matches: 10.